These 2 T cell receptor beta chains were sequenced from one sample in a study of blood T cell repertoires in COVID-19. Method: immunoSEQ multiplex PCR; TCRdb's copy keeps in-frame clones and lacks some. There are some 200,000 clones in the sample; about 82% occur only once, and about 10% lies in the top ten. Sequenced material: peripheral blood. Receptors originate from a woman older than 75 with acute or convalescent COVID-19.

In this sample, this clone turned up a few times. This chain links TRBV28 with TRBJ1-5; no definite D call. CDR1 and CDR2 from the germline V gene are MDHEN and SYDVKM. This CDR3 is built from 13 residues. V lost 7 bases to trimming and J lost 0 bases, with 7 bases between them. CDR3 sequence: CASNIHSNQPQHF. DNA of the CDR3: TGTGCCAGCAACATTCATAGCAATCAGCCCCAGCATTTT.

The J gene is TRBJ1-1, the V gene TRBV6-4; D might be TRBD1 (5 bases). Germline CDR1 reads MRHNA; CDR2 reads SNTAGT. The CDR3 spans 13 residues. The V end was cut by 8 bases, the J end by 2 bases, with 12 bases between. CDR3 loop: CASAGQPNTEAFF. The DNA of the CDR3 is TGTGCCAGCGCCGGACAACCTAACACTGAAGCTTTCTTT.